A selection of T cell receptor beta chains follows, all from one sample in a study of blood T cell repertoires in COVID-19. TCRdb's copy holds only in-frame clones and misses some; the assay was immunoSEQ multiplex PCR. The sample holds 490,000 or so clones, about nine tenths seen once. Sample: PBMCs or T cells enriched from blood (not recorded which). The source is a woman aged 55-70 years who had recovered from COVID-19. CDR3s include the opening cysteine and the closing phenylalanine or tryptophan. The order of the fields is V gene, J gene, CDR3 protein.

TRBV6-5	TRBJ1-1	CASSRGMYTEAFF
TRBV5-1	TRBJ1-5	CASSLAGMSGQPQHF
TRBV20-1	TRBJ1-2	CSATVNYGYTF
TRBV30	TRBJ2-1	CAWRGRGPYNEQFF
TRBV10-3	TRBJ1-1	CATGQGNTEAFF
TRBV2	TRBJ1-6	CASRGQQLINSPLHF
TRBV3-1/TRBV3-2	TRBJ2-1	CASSPGSGTGNNEQFF
TRBV5-1	TRBJ2-5	CASMKLETGQETQYF
TRBV6-5	TRBJ1-2	CASSYGQVNYGYTF
TRBV6-5	TRBJ1-1	CASSYPRGTEAFF
TRBV10-3	TRBJ1-1	CAIRNREVNTEAFF
TRBV23-1	TRBJ2-2	CASSPRPPGELFF
TRBV12-3/TRBV12-4	TRBJ1-2	CASSLTVGYGYTF
TRBV27	TRBJ1-5	CASSITGTKAYQPQHF
TRBV6-5	TRBJ1-5	CASSPPPGNQPQHF
TRBV30	TRBJ1-1	CAWSKPSGVRTEAFF
TRBV13	TRBJ1-2	CASSEYQGALPNSGYTF
TRBV19	TRBJ1-5	CASSSRGGSNQPQHF
TRBV2	TRBJ1-4	CASRPDLANEKLFF
TRBV5-1	TRBJ2-6	CASSMDGSGANVLTF
TRBV3-1/TRBV3-2	TRBJ2-1	CASSQVQGARAEQFF
TRBV30	TRBJ1-2	CAWSANPDSFGGYTF
TRBV4-1	TRBJ2-1	CASSQAPRQGRNEQFF
TRBV6-1	TRBJ1-2	CASSEGQGAGYGYTF
TRBV15	TRBJ2-6	CATGTGTRSGANVLTF
TRBV7-2	TRBJ2-3	CASSLAGGGWTDTQYF
TRBV30	TRBJ2-2	CAWSGTTFITGELFF
TRBV21-1	TRBJ2-7	CASSKDPGPYEQYF
TRBV11-3	TRBJ2-2	CASSFRQGNVGELFF
TRBV29-1	TRBJ1-1	CSGGAGYREAFF
TRBV29-1	TRBJ1-2	CSGAGGDGYTF
TRBV5-1	TRBJ2-5	CASSPWGTGQETQYF
TRBV19	TRBJ1-3	CASSIAGAYSGNTIYF
TRBV30	TRBJ2-2	CAWTSPGLLNTGELFF
TRBV6-5	TRBJ2-7	CASRGTVSRSEQYF
TRBV30	TRBJ1-2	CAWSVRGGGYTF
TRBV7-2	TRBJ2-4	CASSFTSGGKNIQYF
TRBV5-1	TRBJ2-7	CASSTAEQTRDEQYF
TRBV28	TRBJ1-1	CASSSSGERTEAFF
TRBV27	TRBJ1-4	CASSSGTGDEKLFF
TRBV19	TRBJ2-3	CASSDRGGGTDTQYF
TRBV2	TRBJ1-1	CASSDRNTEAFF
TRBV13	TRBJ2-3	CASSFGGRGTDTQYF
TRBV23-1	TRBJ2-1	CASSQSGRGGDNEQFF
TRBV15	TRBJ2-1	CASEVVPYNEQFF
TRBV7-9	TRBJ2-1	CASSPQAPPDEQFF
TRBV6-5	TRBJ1-6	CASRSQGFNSPLHF
TRBV9	TRBJ2-3	CASTEGPGRSDTQYF